These 5 T cell receptor beta chains were all obtained from the same sample, sequenced in a study of T cell repertoires in cytomegalovirus infection. TCRdb used MiXCR to reprocess the reads, holding one entry per CDR3 protein. The table shows around 280,000 distinct CDR3 sequences, with roughly an eighth occurring only once. Sequencing used PBMCs. These receptors originate from a human donor in good health (CMV status not recorded). Some clones in this sample may be carry-over from other donors' samples.

At least ten counts were recorded for this clonotype. The rearrangement links TRBV5-1 to TRBJ1-2, with D maybe TRBD1 (5 bases). The CDR3 contains 13 residues. V was shortened by 4 bases and J by 4 bases, with 11 bases between the two germline ends. CDR1 and CDR2 (germline): SGHRS, YFSETQ. CDR3 coding DNA: TGCGCCAGCAGCGCCGAGGGGTCCTATGGCTACACCTTC. Amino acid sequence: CASSAEGSYGYTF. Full variable domain (outside the CDR3, taken from reference TRBV5-1 and TRBJ1-2): KAGVTQTPRYLIKTRGQQVTLSCSPISGHRSVSWYQQTPGQGLQFLFEYFSETQRNKGNFPGRFSGRQFSNSRSEMNVSTLELGDSALYLCASSAEGSYGYTFGSGTRLTVV.

This clonotype was recorded many times. This chain connects TRBV15 to TRBJ2-2, with 7 bases fitting TRBD2. Germline V gives CDR1 LNHNV, CDR2 YYDKDF (reference sequence). J gave up 4 bases and V 1 base, and 3 bases lay outside the gene matches. The CDR3 covers 15 residues. The CDR3 DNA reads TGTGCCACCAGCAGAGCGGGAGGTAGCACCGGGGAGCTGTTTTTT. Encoded protein: CATSRAGGSTGELFF.

The J gene is TRBJ2-5, the V gene TRBV10-3; 10 bases agree with TRBD1. J lost 0 bases, V lost 10 bases, and 8 bases had no gene match. Germline CDR1 ENHRY, CDR2 SYGVKD. CDR3 length equals 15 residues. CDR3 loop: CATAGGQGNQETQYF. CDR3 nucleotide sequence: TGTGCCACCGCCGGGGGACAGGGGAACCAAGAGACCCAGTACTTC.

The chain carries TRBV20-1 and TRBJ2-5; D is undetermined. Trimming left V 0 bases short and J 5 bases short, with 10 bases between. The CDR3 is 13 amino acids. In germline, CDR1 is DFQATT, CDR2 SNEGSKA (reference sequence). CDR3 nucleotide sequence: TGCAGTGCTAGAGATGGGTTAGATGAGACCCAGTACTTC. Its protein is CSARDGLDETQYF.

The chain combines TRBV20-1 with TRBJ2-2, with a possible D match to TRBD2 (5 bases). The CDR3 has 15 residues. The V gene's germline CDR1 is DFQATT and CDR2 SNEGSKA (reference sequence). Trimming cost V 2 bases and J 0 bases, with 10 bases left between them. The chain's CDR3 is CSARRSGTNTGELFF. DNA for the CDR3: TGCAGTGCTAGACGCAGCGGAACGAACACCGGGGAGCTGTTTTTT.